This TCR beta chain was documented in a study of blood T cell repertoires in COVID-19. Overall study context: Samples taken during acute and convalescent COVID-19 were collected in the United States, Italy and Spain. T cells, B-cell-depleted T cells, or PBMCs supplied cDNA or gDNA.

Original data processing: Estimates of nucleated cell counts were drawn from the amplification of reference gene primers. TCRdb's copy holds only in-frame clones and misses some; the assay was immunoSEQ multiplex PCR. Clone size and the V and J calls come from that table; the DNA yielded D and trimming. Of 200,000 to 300,000 clones listed, around 85% are singletons. Trimming removed 6 bases at V and 10 bases at J, with 15 bases between. In germline, CDR1 is MGHDK, CDR2 SYGVNS. The CDR3 runs to 13 residues. The sequence derives from a man aged 60-69 years with acute or convalescent COVID-19. This sequence joins TRBV25-1 and TRBJ1-4, with D tentatively TRBD1 (6 bases). The sample taken for sequencing was peripheral blood. The CDR3 sequence: CASSQGTYGKLFF. The CDR3 bases are TGTGCCAGCAGCCAGGGGACCTACGGAAAACTGTTTTTT.